Presented here are 20 T cell receptor beta chains from one specimen sequenced in a study of blood T cells in healthy people across ages. A sample-barcoded 5' primer and a J-beta primer mix were used in a second PCR of about 7 to 11 cycles. A single record per CDR3 protein comes from TCRdb applying MiXCR to the 5' RACE reads. The table lists 900,000 to 950,000 distinct CDR3 sequences, under 35% of them singletons. The same sample was also used in a study of T cells of mothers and their children.

Material for sequencing was blood. The receptors were gathered from a woman aged 40 to 50 in good health.

Concerning this clonotype itself: A much bigger clone sits one base away, suggesting this may be a read error. This rearrangement joins TRBV6-6 to TRBJ2-1, with D perhaps matching TRBD2 (6 bases). The V end lost 5 bases, the J end lost 7 bases, and 21 bases lay between the germline ends. Germline loops: CDR1 MNHNY, CDR2 SVGAGI (reference sequence). The CDR3 contains 16 residues. The CDR3 loop is CASSHGGRGRRNEQFF. The CDR3 DNA follows: TGTGCCAGCAGTCACGGCGGGCGGGGTAGGAGGAATGAGCAGTTCTTC.

The sample holds many counts of this clonotype. The CDR3 is CASSQTSGGRNEQFF. The CDR3 DNA reads TGCGCCAGCAGCCAGACTAGCGGGGGGCGCAATGAGCAGTTCTTC. The chain couples TRBV5-1 to TRBJ2-1, with TRBD2 identical over 13 bases. From germline, CDR1 is SGHRS and CDR2 YFSETQ. The CDR3 length is 15 residues. With V trimmed by 4 bases and J by 6 bases, 4 bases remained unmatched.

This clonotype appeared a few times. This chain uses TRBV5-1 with TRBJ1-2, with a tentative D call TRBD1 (5 bases). There are 15 residues in the CDR3. Trimming cost V 0 bases and J 2 bases, with 11 bases left between them. Germline V gene lookup returns CDR1 SGHRS and CDR2 YFSETQ. The CDR3 nucleotides are TGCGCCAGCAGCTTGGACGGGGGAAACAACTATGGCTACACCTTC. Its protein product is CASSLDGGNNYGYTF.

This clonotype was observed a handful of times. The rearrangement uses TRBV2 and TRBJ2-7; no firm D call. The CDR3 is 13 residues long. The V end was cut by 7 bases, the J end by 1 base, with 11 bases between. CDR1 and CDR2 from the germline V gene are SNHLY and FYNNEI. The chain's CDR3 is CASIGQNSYEQYF. DNA of the CDR3: TGTGCCAGCATAGGCCAGAATTCCTACGAGCAGTACTTC. Full variable domain (remainder filled in from reference TRBV2 and TRBJ2-7): EPEVTQTPSHQVTQMGQEVILRCVPISNHLYFYWYRQILGQKVEFLVSFYNNEISEKSEIFDDQFSVERPDGSNFTLKIRSTKLEDSAMYFCASIGQNSYEQYFGPGTRLTVT.

This clonotype was found a few times. The genes are TRBV6-5 and TRBJ1-6, with D unclear. In germline, CDR1 is MNHEY, CDR2 SVGAGI. CDR3 length equals 14 residues. Trimming pared 8 bases from V and 3 bases from J, leaving 11 bases between. CDR3 sequence reads: CASRMGGYNSPLHF. CDR3 in DNA: TGTGCCAGCCGGATGGGAGGCTATAATTCACCCCTCCACTTT.

This clonotype was detected a few times. The V gene is TRBV2, the J gene TRBJ2-7, with TRBD1 matching over 8 bases. Looked up from germline, CDR1 is SNHLY and CDR2 is FYNNEI. The trim removed 6 bases at V and 5 bases at J, leaving 9 bases unmatched. The CDR3 totals 14 residues. The CDR3 bases are TGTGCCAGCAGAGCGGACAGGGCACTCCACGAGCAGTACTTC. Its translation: CASRADRALHEQYF.

The chain employs TRBV12-3 or TRBV12-4 and TRBJ2-3; TRBD2 matches at 12 bases. The CDR3 is 18 residues long. V gave up 3 bases and J gave up 2 bases; unmatched junction bases: 9. The DNA for the CDR3 is TGTGCCAGCAGTTTTACTGCCCGGACTAGCGGGGCCACAGATACGCAGTATTTT. As protein: CASSFTARTSGATDTQYF.

The V and J genes are TRBV30 and TRBJ1-5; the D gene is possibly TRBD1 (6 bases). Germline loops: CDR1 GTSNPN, CDR2 SVGIG (reference sequence). The V and J ends lost 0 bases and 7 bases respectively, with 16 bases between them. The CDR3 covers 15 residues. This CDR3 is CAWSVLGAGGQPQHF. The DNA of the CDR3 is TGTGCCTGGAGTGTATTGGGGGCAGGTGGACAGCCCCAGCATTTT.

The V call is TRBV4-1, the J call TRBJ1-1; D ambiguous. This CDR3 comprises 15 residues. Germline V gives CDR1 MGHRA, CDR2 YSYEKL. The V end lost 4 bases, the J end lost 5 bases, and 17 bases lay between the germline ends. In DNA form, the CDR3 reads TGCGCCAGCAGCCCATATTATGAGGTTAGGACTGAAGCTTTCTTT. As protein: CASSPYYEVRTEAFF.

This clonotype was counted a few times. In DNA, the CDR3 is TGTGCCAGCAGCTTAGCCCCAGGGGGTTTAAACTATGGCTACACCTTC. The encoded protein is CASSLAPGGLNYGYTF. V usage is TRBV7-2 and J usage is TRBJ1-2, with 7 positions matching TRBD1. CDR1 is SGHTA, CDR2 FQGNSA, per germline. With V trimmed by 0 bases and J by 2 bases, 6 bases remained unmatched. The CDR3 sequence is 16 residues long. The full variable domain, completed using reference TRBV7-2 and TRBJ1-2, is GAGVSQSPSNKVTEKGKDVELRCDPISGHTALYWYRQSLGQGLEFLIYFQGNSAPDKSGLPSDRFSAERTGGSVSTLTIQRTQQEDSAVYLCASSLAPGGLNYGYTFGSGTRLTVV.

V is TRBV19 and J is TRBJ1-1; D unclear. This CDR3 is built from 14 residues. The ends were cut back, 1 base at V and 0 bases at J, with 6 bases in the middle. Germline V gene data show CDR1 as LNHDA and CDR2 as SQIVND (reference sequence). This CDR3 is CASSIGWLNTEAFF. In DNA form, the CDR3 reads TGTGCCAGTAGTATAGGCTGGCTGAACACTGAAGCTTTCTTT. The entire variable domain, with the rest obtained from reference TRBV19 and TRBJ1-1, is as follows: DGGITQSPKYLFRKEGQNVTLSCEQNLNHDAMYWYRQDPGQGLRLIYYSQIVNDFQKGDIAEGYSVSREKKESFPLTVTSAQKNPTAFYLCASSIGWLNTEAFFGQGTRLTVV.

The CDR3 loop reads CASSQDLGQQNEAFF. The DNA for the CDR3 is TGCGCCAGCAGCCAAGATTTGGGACAGCAAAATGAAGCTTTCTTT. The chain employs TRBV4-3 and TRBJ1-1; 7 nucleotides match TRBD1. Germline CDR1 and CDR2: LGHNA and YSLEER. The V and J ends lost 0 bases and 7 bases, in that order; junction bases with no gene match: 8. The CDR3 covers 15 residues.

This clonotype has more than one count but fewer than ten. V gene TRBV5-1 combines with J gene TRBJ2-5, with TRBD2 matching 10 bases. The V gene's germline CDR1 is SGHRS and CDR2 YFSETQ. J gave up 4 bases and V 3 bases, and 6 bases lay outside the gene matches. The CDR3 length is 15 residues. CDR3 nucleotides: TGCGCCAGCAGCTGGCAGCGGGGGGGGCGAGAGACCCAGTACTTC. Residues: CASSWQRGGRETQYF.

Ten or more counts support this clonotype. Germline and junction disagree at one end, which may indicate a read error. The genes are TRBV5-1 and TRBJ2-3; D gene uncertain. CDR3 length: 12 residues. Per the germline V gene, CDR1 is SGHRS and CDR2 is YFSETQ. The CDR3 is CASSFNTDTQYF. CDR3 in DNA: TGTGCCAGCAGCTTCAACACAGATACGCAGTATTTT.

This chain links TRBV5-1 with TRBJ1-1; no reliable D call. This CDR3 has 15 amino acids. The V end was cut by 0 bases, the J end by 0 bases, with 9 bases between. Germline assignment: CDR1 SGHRS and CDR2 YFSETQ. CDR3 residues: CASSLGATVNTEAFF. CDR3 nucleotide sequence: TGCGCCAGCAGCTTGGGAGCGACTGTGAACACTGAAGCTTTCTTT.

Only a few counts were recorded for this clonotype. The rearrangement uses TRBV28 and TRBJ1-2; TRBD1 matches at 7 bases. J lost 3 bases, V lost 5 bases, and 6 bases had no gene match. This CDR3 is 14 amino acids long. CDR1 is MDHEN, CDR2 SYDVKM, per germline. DNA of the CDR3: TGTGCCAGCAGTCAACGACAGGGCTACTATGGCTACACCTTC. Protein sequence: CASSQRQGYYGYTF.

Turning to this clonotype: Possible read error: a much larger clone is one base away. The chain combines TRBV4-1 with TRBJ2-4; possible D gene TRBD2, 6 bases. Germline V CDR1 and CDR2: MGHRA, YSYEKL. This CDR3 has 14 amino acids. CDR3 DNA: TGCGCCAGCAACCAAGATGAACGGGGCCGGGAGCAGTACTTC. It encodes CASNQDERGREQYF.

This chain connects TRBV6-1 to TRBJ2-1; D is possibly TRBD2 (6 bases). The germline gives CDR1 MNHNS, CDR2 SASEGT. The CDR3 totals 14 residues. V dropped 6 bases and J dropped 4 bases, with 13 bases sitting between them. The CDR3 DNA reads as TGTGCCAGCAGATTAGCGGAGGGTTACAATGAGCAGTTCTTC. It specifies CASRLAEGYNEQFF.

This rearrangement joins TRBV7-9 to TRBJ2-5, with 8 bases matching TRBD1. Per the germline V gene, CDR1 is SEHNR and CDR2 is FQNEAQ (reference sequence). This CDR3 has 16 amino acids. Trimming took 1 base from V and 11 from J; bases not matched to a gene: 15. CDR3: CASSLGSGTGSYKQYF. The CDR3 nucleotides are TGTGCCAGCAGCTTAGGGTCCGGGACAGGATCCTACAAGCAGTACTTC.

In the case of this clonotype: A much bigger clone sits one base away, suggesting this may be a read error. The CDR3 protein is CASSQVAGAYRETQYF. In DNA form, the CDR3 reads TGCGCCAGCAGCCAGGTAGCGGGGGCCTACCGAGAGACCCAGTACTTC. The rearrangement joins TRBV4-1 to TRBJ2-5; TRBD2 matches 9 bases. The CDR3 runs 16 residues. Germline lookup yields CDR1 MGHRA and CDR2 YSYEKL. The V gene end was trimmed by 3 bases and the J gene end by 4 bases; junction bases not matched to a gene: 9.